One and the same sample provided the 21 T cell receptor beta chains below, sequenced in a study of beta chain features in type 1 diabetes. Since all of the isolated RNA was reverse transcribed, expressed TCRB transcripts were what got sequenced. Repertoires were generated with immunoSEQ multiplex PCR, while TCRdb's copy carries only in-frame clones and drops some. The table has almost 350,000 clones, around 20% seen once. Sequenced input: naive CD4+ T cells from blood. The source of these receptors is a woman under 30 in good health.

The table lists this clone with a few counts. The chain recombines TRBV30 with TRBJ1-2; D is unresolved. Deletions cut 2 bases from V and 4 bases from J, with 5 bases between. CDR1 is GTSNPN, CDR2 SVGIG, per germline (reference sequence). The CDR3 runs 11 residues. The CDR3 DNA is TGTGCCTGGAGTCACAGCTATGGCTACACCTTC. It encodes CAWSHSYGYTF.

Details on this clone: This specimen includes other DNA sequences encoding the same CDR3. This chain links TRBV30 with TRBJ1-1; D is possibly TRBD1 (6 bases). The CDR3 runs to 12 residues. Germline V lookup: CDR1 GTSNPN, CDR2 SVGIG (reference sequence). Deletions cut 5 bases from V and 4 bases from J, with 11 bases between. The CDR3 region is CAWGRGGTEAFF. In DNA form, the CDR3 reads TGTGCCTGGGGCCGAGGGGGCACTGAAGCTTTCTTT. Complete variable domain (other parts from reference TRBV30 and TRBJ1-1): SQTIHQWPATLVQPVGSPLSLECTVEGTSNPNLYWYRQAAGRGLQLLFYSVGIGQISSEVPQNLSASRPQDRQFILSSKKLLLSDSGFYLCAWGRGGTEAFFGQGTRLTVV.

This clone was counted a few times. The rearrangement uses TRBV7-2 and TRBJ2-3; no firm D call. Trimming removed 4 bases from V and 2 bases from J, with 7 bases in between. Germline V gene data show CDR1 as SGHTA and CDR2 as FQGNSA. CDR3 length: 13 amino acids. The DNA of the CDR3 is TGTGCCAGCAGCTCCACCTACACAGATACGCAGTATTTT. This translates into CASSSTYTDTQYF.

The CDR3 protein is CASSPPTGATGELFF. The CDR3 DNA sequence: TGTGCCAGCAGCCCCCCGACAGGAGCCACCGGGGAGCTGTTTTTT. The chain uses TRBV7-2 and TRBJ2-2; perhaps TRBD1 as D (6 bases). The CDR3 is made up of 15 amino acids. Between the trimmed V and J ends, which lost 5 bases and 4 bases, there was a span of 14 bases. CDR1 is SGHTA and CDR2 is FQGNSA in the germline V gene.

This clone appeared a few times. The V call is TRBV5-1, the J call TRBJ2-5, with D possibly TRBD2 on 5 matching bases. Germline V gene lookup returns CDR1 SGHRS and CDR2 YFSETQ. The CDR3 is made up of 13 amino acids. Trimming removed 4 bases at V and 2 bases at J, with 9 bases between. This CDR3 is CASSPGNQETQYF. CDR3 coding DNA: TGCGCCAGCAGCCCGGGGAATCAAGAGACCCAGTACTTC.

The V gene is TRBV4-1, the J gene TRBJ2-5; TRBD1 is a possible D gene (7 bases). The CDR3 covers 16 residues. The V end lost 6 bases, the J end lost 4 bases, and 21 bases lay between the germline ends. Looked up from germline, CDR1 is MGHRA and CDR2 is YSYEKL. This chain's CDR3 is CASRRSFGGGGETQYF. CDR3 bases: TGCGCCAGCAGACGCTCTTTTGGAGGGGGCGGAGAGACCCAGTACTTC.

This clone has more than one count but fewer than ten. The rearrangement uses TRBV5-1 and TRBJ2-1; 7 bases align to TRBD2. The germline V gene encodes CDR1 SGHRS and CDR2 YFSETQ. There are 13 residues in the CDR3. Trimming removed 4 bases from V and 9 bases from J; junction bases left unmatched: 7. The CDR3 DNA is TGCGCCAGCAGCCGGGGGAGGGTGGTTGAGCAGTTCTTC. It specifies CASSRGRVVEQFF.

This chain joins TRBV29-1 and TRBJ2-6; D unresolved. The length of the CDR3 is 12 residues. CDR1 and CDR2 from the germline V gene are SQVTM and ANQGSEA. With 7 bases removed from V and 0 bases from J, the gap between germline ends came to 4 bases. As DNA, the CDR3 is TGCAGCGGAGGCTCTGGGGCCAACGTCCTGACTTTC. This sequence encodes CSGGSGANVLTF.

The V call is TRBV5-4, the J call TRBJ2-7, with 8 positions matching TRBD2. Trimming took 0 bases from V and 3 from J; bases not matched to a gene: 2. Germline V lookup: CDR1 SGHNT, CDR2 YYREEE (reference sequence). CDR3 length: 14 amino acids. The DNA for the CDR3 is TGTGCCAGCAGCTTGGTAGCGGGGAACTACGAGCAGTACTTC. Protein sequence: CASSLVAGNYEQYF. Drawing the rest from reference TRBV5-4 and TRBJ2-7, the complete variable domain is ETGVTQSPTHLIKTRGQQVTLRCSSQSGHNTVSWYQQALGQGPQFIFQYYREEENGRGNFPPRFSGLQFPNYSSELNVNALELDDSALYLCASSLVAGNYEQYFGPGTRLTVT.

With regard to this clone: The identical CDR3 is also encoded by other nucleotide sequences in the sample. This sequence joins TRBV5-1 and TRBJ1-1; D may be TRBD1 (6 bases). Germline V gives CDR1 SGHRS, CDR2 YFSETQ. The V gene lost 2 bases and the J gene lost 1 base, with 12 bases spanning the gap. This CDR3 is built from 15 residues. The CDR3 sequence: CASSLSGTTNTEAFF. Written as DNA, the CDR3 is TGCGCCAGCAGCTTAAGCGGGACAACGAACACTGAAGCTTTCTTT.

This sequence joins TRBV5-1 and TRBJ2-5; D is unclear. V was cut by 5 bases and J by 2 bases, with 13 bases left in between. The CDR3 is 14 amino acids. From germline, CDR1 is SGHRS and CDR2 YFSETQ. The CDR3 DNA sequence: TGCGCCAGCAGACCCCCCGGCGGACAAGAGACCCAGTACTTC. Its translation: CASRPPGGQETQYF.

CDR3 DNA: TGTGCCAGCGGGAGCAGGGGAGCCTACGAGCAGTACTTC. As protein: CASGSRGAYEQYF. The rearrangement uses TRBV6-1 and TRBJ2-7, with a weak D call TRBD1 (6 bases). This CDR3 has 13 amino acids. Germline V lookup: CDR1 MNHNS, CDR2 SASEGT. Deletions cut 8 bases from V and 2 bases from J, with 13 bases between.

The V gene is TRBV4-1, the J gene TRBJ1-5; tentative D call: TRBD1 (5 bases). The CDR3 totals 13 residues. CDR1 and CDR2 from the germline V gene are MGHRA and YSYEKL. V lost 8 bases and J lost 6, with 14 bases in between. The CDR3 reads CASAWGIRQPQHF. In DNA, the CDR3 is TGCGCCAGCGCGTGGGGCATTCGTCAGCCCCAGCATTTT.

This clone was detected only a few times. The rearrangement links TRBV5-1 to TRBJ1-6; TRBD1 matches at 9 bases. From germline, CDR1 is SGHRS and CDR2 YFSETQ. V shed 4 bases and J 8 bases; nucleotides not matched to a gene: 4. The CDR3 spans 14 residues. For the CDR3, the DNA is TGCGCCAGCAGCCGGACAGGGGAGGATTCACCCCTCCACTTT. It encodes CASSRTGEDSPLHF.

J is TRBJ2-1 and V is TRBV7-2; 8 bases are a match to TRBD2. CDR1 is SGHTA, CDR2 FQGNSA, per germline. The CDR3 length is 15 residues. With V trimmed by 5 bases and J by 2 bases, 5 bases remained unmatched. CDR3 sequence: CASSQAGAAYNEQFF. The DNA of the CDR3 is TGTGCCAGCAGCCAAGCGGGAGCCGCCTACAATGAGCAGTTCTTC. The complete variable domain, with remaining parts taken from reference TRBV7-2 and TRBJ2-1, reads GAGVSQSPSNKVTEKGKDVELRCDPISGHTALYWYRQSLGQGLEFLIYFQGNSAPDKSGLPSDRFSAERTGGSVSTLTIQRTQQEDSAVYLCASSQAGAAYNEQFFGPGTRLTVL.

This sequence joins TRBV9 and TRBJ2-2, with 8 bases identical to TRBD2. The CDR3 consists of 14 residues. V gave up 5 bases and J gave up 6 bases; unmatched junction bases: 6. In germline, CDR1 is SGDLS, CDR2 YYNGEE. The CDR3 DNA is TGTGCCAGCAGAGGACTAGCCGAGTCCGGGGAGCTGTTTTTT. Its protein is CASRGLAESGELFF. The full variable domain, in which reference TRBV9 and TRBJ2-2 provide the parts outside the CDR3, is DSGVTQTPKHLITATGQRVTLRCSPRSGDLSVYWYQQSLDQGLQFLIQYYNGEERAKGNILERFSAQQFPDLHSELNLSSLELGDSALYFCASRGLAESGELFFGEGSRLTVL.

This rearrangement joins TRBV7-8 to TRBJ1-2; TRBD1 might be the D (5 bases). The CDR3 has 15 amino acids. CDR1 and CDR2 (germline): SGHVS, FQNEAQ. The V end lost 5 bases, the J end lost 8 bases, and 21 bases lay between the germline ends. The CDR3 bases are TGTGCCAGCAGCCCTGGGGGGTCCTTCCCTAGGGGCTACACCTTC. This gives the protein CASSPGGSFPRGYTF.

The gene calls are TRBV7-2 and TRBJ2-3; D unresolved. CDR3 length: 15 amino acids. The germline V and J ends were trimmed by 6 bases and 1 base, with 14 bases remaining between them. CDR1 and CDR2 (germline): SGHTA, FQGNSA. The CDR3 reads CASSSVRIRTDTQYF. The DNA for the CDR3 is TGTGCCAGCAGTTCTGTGAGGATCCGCACAGATACGCAGTATTTT.

This clone was seen a handful of times. The chain carries TRBV29-1 and TRBJ2-2, with TRBD2 matching over 12 bases. The CDR3 totals 16 residues. The V gene end was trimmed by 4 bases and the J gene end by 1 base; junction bases not matched to a gene: 4. Germline-derived CDR1 and CDR2 are SQVTM and ANQGSEA. The CDR3 reads CSVGSSGRGNTGELFF. CDR3 DNA sequence: TGCAGCGTTGGATCTAGCGGGAGGGGGAACACCGGGGAGCTGTTTTTT.

The J gene is TRBJ2-3, the V gene TRBV7-9; the match to TRBD2 covers 8 bases. This CDR3 comprises 16 residues. Germline assignment: CDR1 SEHNR and CDR2 FQNEAQ (reference sequence). The junction had 2 bases not matched to a gene; V was cut back by 0 bases and J by 0 bases. The CDR3 DNA sequence: TGTGCCAGCAGCTTAGCGGCTAGCGGGAGCACAGATACGCAGTATTTT. It yields the protein CASSLAASGSTDTQYF.

This clone was picked up a small number of times. The gene calls are TRBV7-2 and TRBJ2-1, with TRBD2 identical over 12 bases. V shed 0 bases and J 7 bases; nucleotides not matched to a gene: 7. The CDR3 consists of 17 residues. CDR1 is SGHTA and CDR2 is FQGNSA in the germline V gene. The CDR3 bases are TGTGCCAGCAGCTTAGCCCCGACTAGCGGGAGAAGGAATGAGCAGTTCTTC. Encoded protein: CASSLAPTSGRRNEQFF.